The TCR beta chain described here comes from a study of T cells in Graves' hyperthyroidism and ophthalmopathy. Study overall: Peripheral blood draws took place at initial diagnosis, ahead of any treatment. Findings and limits, study-wide: Median prediction lead before ophthalmopathy onset was 6.5 months with the model.

A few counts support this clonotype. Its antigen is not identified. In germline, CDR1 is SEHNR, CDR2 FQNEAQ (reference sequence). V was cut by 3 bases and J by 4 bases, with 13 bases left in between. The CDR3 runs 14 residues. Using RNA transcripts as the source, TCR beta CDR3 regions were amplified. The study used the HTBI primer set for a first-round RT-PCR of the TCR CDR3. A single record per CDR3 protein comes from TCRdb applying MiXCR to the multiplex PCR reads. This sample has about 560,000 distinct CDR3 sequences, with approximately 14% found just once. Those patients with uncontrolled infection, other autoimmune disease, pregnancy or lactation were excluded. Used for diagnoses were clinical symptoms, serum thyroxine and TRAb, thyroid ultrasound and orbital computed tomography.

Input material: blood. The rearrangement joins TRBV7-9 to TRBJ2-7; the D gene could be TRBD1 or TRBD2 (5 bases each). This TCR came from a woman aged 25 to 39 with Graves' hyperthyroidism. Written as DNA, the CDR3 is TGTGCCAGCAGCTTGGAGGCAGGGCTTTACGAGCAGTACTTC. This sequence encodes CASSLEAGLYEQYF.